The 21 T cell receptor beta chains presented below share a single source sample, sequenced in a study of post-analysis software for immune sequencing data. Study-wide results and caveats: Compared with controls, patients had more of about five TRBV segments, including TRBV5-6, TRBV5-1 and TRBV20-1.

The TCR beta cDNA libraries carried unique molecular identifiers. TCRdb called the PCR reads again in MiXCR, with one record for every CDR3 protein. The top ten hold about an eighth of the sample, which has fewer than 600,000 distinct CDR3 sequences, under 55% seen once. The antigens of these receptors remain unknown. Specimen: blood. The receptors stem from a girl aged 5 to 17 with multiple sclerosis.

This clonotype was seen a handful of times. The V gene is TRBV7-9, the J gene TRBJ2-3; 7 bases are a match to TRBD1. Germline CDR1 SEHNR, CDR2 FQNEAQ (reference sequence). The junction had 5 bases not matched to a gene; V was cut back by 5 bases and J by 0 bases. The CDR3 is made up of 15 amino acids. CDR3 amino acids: CASSTRQGSTDTQYF. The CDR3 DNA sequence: TGTGCCAGCAGCACGCGACAGGGAAGCACAGATACGCAGTATTTT.

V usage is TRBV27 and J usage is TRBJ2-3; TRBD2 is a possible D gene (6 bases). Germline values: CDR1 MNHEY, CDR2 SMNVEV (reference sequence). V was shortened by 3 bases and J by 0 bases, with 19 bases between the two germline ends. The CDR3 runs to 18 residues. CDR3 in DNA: TGTGCCAGCAGTTTGATGGGTTCTAGCGACCCTAGCACAGATACGCAGTATTTT. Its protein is CASSLMGSSDPSTDTQYF.

Here the CDR3 DNA reads TGCGCCAGCAGCCAACAGAGAAACACTGAAGCTTTCTTT. It specifies CASSQQRNTEAFF. This chain uses TRBV4-3 with TRBJ1-1; D gene unclear. Trimming removed 2 bases at V and 2 bases at J, with 6 bases between. The CDR3 totals 13 residues. Germline V gene lookup returns CDR1 LGHNA and CDR2 YSLEER.

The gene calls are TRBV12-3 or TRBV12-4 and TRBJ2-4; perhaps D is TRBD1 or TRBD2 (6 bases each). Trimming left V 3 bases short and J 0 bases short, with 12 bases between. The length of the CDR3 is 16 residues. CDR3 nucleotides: TGTGCCAGCAGTTTTTCGGGGGCCCTAGCCAAAAACATTCAGTACTTC. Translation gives CASSFSGALAKNIQYF.

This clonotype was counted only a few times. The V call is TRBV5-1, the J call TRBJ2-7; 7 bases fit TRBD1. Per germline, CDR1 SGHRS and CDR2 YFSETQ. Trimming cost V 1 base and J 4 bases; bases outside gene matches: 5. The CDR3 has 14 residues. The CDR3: CASSLTGQNYEQYF. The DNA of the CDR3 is TGCGCCAGCAGCTTGACGGGACAGAATTACGAGCAGTACTTC.

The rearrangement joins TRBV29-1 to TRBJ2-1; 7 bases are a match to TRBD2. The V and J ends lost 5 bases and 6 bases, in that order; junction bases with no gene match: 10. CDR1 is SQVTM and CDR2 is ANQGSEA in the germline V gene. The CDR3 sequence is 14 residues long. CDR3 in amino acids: CSVRGGDRVNEQFF. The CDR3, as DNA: TGCAGCGTTCGGGGAGGGGATCGGGTCAATGAGCAGTTCTTC.

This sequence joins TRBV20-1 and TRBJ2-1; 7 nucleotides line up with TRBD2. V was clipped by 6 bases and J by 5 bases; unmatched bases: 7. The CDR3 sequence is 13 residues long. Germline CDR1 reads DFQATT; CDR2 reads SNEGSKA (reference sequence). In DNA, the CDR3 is TGCAGTGCGATGAGCGGGATCGACAATGAGCAGTTCTTC. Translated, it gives CSAMSGIDNEQFF.

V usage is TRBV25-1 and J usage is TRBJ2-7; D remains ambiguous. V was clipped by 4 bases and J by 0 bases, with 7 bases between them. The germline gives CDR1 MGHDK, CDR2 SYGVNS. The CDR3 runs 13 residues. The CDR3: CASSGGISYEQYF. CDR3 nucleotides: TGTGCCAGCAGTGGAGGAATCTCCTACGAGCAGTACTTC.

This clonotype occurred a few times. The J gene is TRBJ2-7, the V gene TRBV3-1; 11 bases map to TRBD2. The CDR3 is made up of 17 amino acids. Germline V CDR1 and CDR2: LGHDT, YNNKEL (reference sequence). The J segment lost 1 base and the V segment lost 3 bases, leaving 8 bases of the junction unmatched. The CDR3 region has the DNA TGTGCCAGCAGCCATCCGGGGACTAGCGGAAGATCCTACGAGCAGTACTTC. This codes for CASSHPGTSGRSYEQYF.

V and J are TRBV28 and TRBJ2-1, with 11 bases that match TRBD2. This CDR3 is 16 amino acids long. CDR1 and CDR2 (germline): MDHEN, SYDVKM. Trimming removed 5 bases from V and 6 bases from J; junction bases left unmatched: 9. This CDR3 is CASSGFQLAGGNEQFF. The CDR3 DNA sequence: TGTGCCAGCAGTGGATTTCAGCTAGCGGGAGGCAATGAGCAGTTCTTC.

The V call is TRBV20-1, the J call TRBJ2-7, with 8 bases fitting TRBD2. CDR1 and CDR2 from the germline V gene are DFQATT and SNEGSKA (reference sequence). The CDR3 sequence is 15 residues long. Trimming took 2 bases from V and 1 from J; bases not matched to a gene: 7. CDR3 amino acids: CSARKLADVSYEQYF. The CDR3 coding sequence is TGCAGTGCTAGAAAACTAGCGGACGTATCCTACGAGCAGTACTTC.

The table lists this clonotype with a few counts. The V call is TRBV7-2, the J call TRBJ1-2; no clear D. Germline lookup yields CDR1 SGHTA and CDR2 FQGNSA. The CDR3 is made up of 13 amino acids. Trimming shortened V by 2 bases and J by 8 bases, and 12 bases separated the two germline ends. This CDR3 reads CASSLPSPFGYTF. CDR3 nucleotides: TGTGCCAGCAGCTTACCCTCCCCTTTCGGCTACACCTTC.

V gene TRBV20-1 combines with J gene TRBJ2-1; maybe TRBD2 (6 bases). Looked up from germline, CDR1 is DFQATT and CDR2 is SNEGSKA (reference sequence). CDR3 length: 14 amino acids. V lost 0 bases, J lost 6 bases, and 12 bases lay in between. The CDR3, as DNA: TGCAGTGCTAGAGAGGGGGGACGCGTCAATGAGCAGTTCTTC. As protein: CSAREGGRVNEQFF.

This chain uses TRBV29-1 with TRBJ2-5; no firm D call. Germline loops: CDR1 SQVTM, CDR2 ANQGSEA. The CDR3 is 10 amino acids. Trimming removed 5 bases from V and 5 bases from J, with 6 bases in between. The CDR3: CSVQWETQYF. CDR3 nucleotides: TGCAGCGTTCAGTGGGAGACCCAGTACTTC.

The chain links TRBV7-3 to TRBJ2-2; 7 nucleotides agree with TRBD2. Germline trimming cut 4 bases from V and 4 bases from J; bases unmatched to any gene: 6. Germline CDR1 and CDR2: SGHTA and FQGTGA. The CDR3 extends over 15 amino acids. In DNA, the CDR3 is TGTGCCAGCAGCTCAGGCGGGAGCGCCACCGGGGAGCTGTTTTTT. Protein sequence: CASSSGGSATGELFF.

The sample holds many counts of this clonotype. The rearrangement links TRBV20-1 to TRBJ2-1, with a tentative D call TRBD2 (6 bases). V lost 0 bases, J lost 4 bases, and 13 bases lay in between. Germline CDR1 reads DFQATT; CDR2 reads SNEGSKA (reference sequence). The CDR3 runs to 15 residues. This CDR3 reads CSARDLASAYNEQFF. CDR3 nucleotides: TGCAGTGCTAGAGATTTGGCTAGCGCTTACAATGAGCAGTTCTTC.

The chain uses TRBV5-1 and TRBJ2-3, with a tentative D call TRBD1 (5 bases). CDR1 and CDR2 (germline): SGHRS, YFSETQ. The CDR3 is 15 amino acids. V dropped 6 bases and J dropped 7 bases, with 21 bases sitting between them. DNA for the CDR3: TGCGCCAGCACCCCAGGGCAGACGTCCGCTTATACGCAGTATTTT. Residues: CASTPGQTSAYTQYF.

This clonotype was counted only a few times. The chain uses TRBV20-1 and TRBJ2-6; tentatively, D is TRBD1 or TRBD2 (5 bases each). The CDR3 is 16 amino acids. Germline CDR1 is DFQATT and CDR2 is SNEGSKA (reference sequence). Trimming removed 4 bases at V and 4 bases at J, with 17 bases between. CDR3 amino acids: CSAIDRGRVGANVLTF. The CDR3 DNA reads TGCAGTGCTATCGATCGGGGACGGGTAGGGGCCAACGTCCTGACTTTC.

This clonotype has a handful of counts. The CDR3 region has the DNA TGTGCCATTAAAACGCCGGGACAGGGGGTTAATGAGCAGTTCTTC. Translated: CAIKTPGQGVNEQFF. V and J are TRBV10-3 and TRBJ2-1, with 11 bases aligning to TRBD1. CDR1 and CDR2 (germline): ENHRY, SYGVKD. Losses at the gene ends were 9 bases for V and 7 bases for J; bases not matched to a gene: 11. The CDR3 totals 15 residues.

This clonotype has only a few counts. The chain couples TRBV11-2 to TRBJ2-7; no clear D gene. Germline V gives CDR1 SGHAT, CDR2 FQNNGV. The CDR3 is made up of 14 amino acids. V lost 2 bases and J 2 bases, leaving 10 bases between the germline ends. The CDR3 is CASSLSALTYEQYF. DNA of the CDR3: TGTGCCAGCAGCTTATCCGCCCTCACCTACGAGCAGTACTTC.

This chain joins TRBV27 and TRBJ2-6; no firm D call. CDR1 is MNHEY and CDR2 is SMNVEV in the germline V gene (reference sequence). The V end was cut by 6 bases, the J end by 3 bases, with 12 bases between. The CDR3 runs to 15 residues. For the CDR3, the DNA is TGTGCCAGCAGCTCGAGGCTGGATGGGGCCAACGTCCTGACTTTC. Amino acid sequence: CASSSRLDGANVLTF.